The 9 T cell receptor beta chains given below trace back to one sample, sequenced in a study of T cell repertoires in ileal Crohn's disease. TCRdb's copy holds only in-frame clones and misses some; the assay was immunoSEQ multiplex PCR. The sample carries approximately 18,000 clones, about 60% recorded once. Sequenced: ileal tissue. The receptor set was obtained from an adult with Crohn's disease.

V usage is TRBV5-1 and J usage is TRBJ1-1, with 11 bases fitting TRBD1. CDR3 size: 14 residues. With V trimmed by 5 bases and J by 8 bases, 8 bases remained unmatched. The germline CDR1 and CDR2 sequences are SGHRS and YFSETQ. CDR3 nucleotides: TGCGCCAGCAGAAGGGGACAGGGGGACGGGGAAGCTTTCTTT. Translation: CASRRGQGDGEAFF.

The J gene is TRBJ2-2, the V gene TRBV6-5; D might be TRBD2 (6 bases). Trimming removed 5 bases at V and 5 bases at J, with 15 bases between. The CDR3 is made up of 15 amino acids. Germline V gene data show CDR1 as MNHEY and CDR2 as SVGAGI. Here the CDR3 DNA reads TGTGCCAGCAGTCCTCGGACTGGGAGGACCGGGGAGCTGTTTTTT. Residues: CASSPRTGRTGELFF.

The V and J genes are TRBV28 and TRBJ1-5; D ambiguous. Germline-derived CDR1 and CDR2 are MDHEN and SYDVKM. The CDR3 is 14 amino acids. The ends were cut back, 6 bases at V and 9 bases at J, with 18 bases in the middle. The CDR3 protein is CASRPGYSGPPQHF. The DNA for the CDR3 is TGTGCCAGCAGGCCGGGGTATTCAGGCCCGCCCCAGCATTTT.

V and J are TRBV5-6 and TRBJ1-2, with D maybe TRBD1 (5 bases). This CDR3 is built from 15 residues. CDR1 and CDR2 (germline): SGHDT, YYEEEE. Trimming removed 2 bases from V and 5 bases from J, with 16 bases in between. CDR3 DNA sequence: TGTGCCAGCAGCTTAAGTCCTCGGAAGGGGTATGGCTACACCTTC. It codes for CASSLSPRKGYGYTF.

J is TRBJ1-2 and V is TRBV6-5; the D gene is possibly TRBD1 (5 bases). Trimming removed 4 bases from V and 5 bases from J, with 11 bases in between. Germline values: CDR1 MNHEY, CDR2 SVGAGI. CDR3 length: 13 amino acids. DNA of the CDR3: TGTGCCAGCAGTTTTGTGGAGGGGTATGGCTACACCTTC. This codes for CASSFVEGYGYTF.

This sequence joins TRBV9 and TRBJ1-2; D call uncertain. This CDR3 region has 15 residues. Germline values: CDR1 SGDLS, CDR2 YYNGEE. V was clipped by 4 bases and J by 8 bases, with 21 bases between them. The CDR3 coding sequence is TGTGCCAGCAGCCCCACAGCTCCAGGAGGCTACGGCTACACCTTC. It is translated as CASSPTAPGGYGYTF.

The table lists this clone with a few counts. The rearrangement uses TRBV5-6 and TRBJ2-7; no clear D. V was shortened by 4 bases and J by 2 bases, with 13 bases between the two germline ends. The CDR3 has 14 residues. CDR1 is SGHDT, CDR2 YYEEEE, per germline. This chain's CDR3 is CASSRGYYPYEQYF. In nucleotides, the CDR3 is TGTGCCAGCAGCCGTGGATACTACCCCTACGAGCAGTACTTC.

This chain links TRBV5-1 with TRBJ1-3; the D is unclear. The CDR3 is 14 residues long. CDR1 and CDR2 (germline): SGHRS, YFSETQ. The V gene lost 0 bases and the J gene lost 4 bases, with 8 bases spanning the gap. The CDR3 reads CASSLGAPGNTIYF. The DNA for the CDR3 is TGCGCCAGCAGCTTGGGGGCCCCAGGAAACACCATATATTTT. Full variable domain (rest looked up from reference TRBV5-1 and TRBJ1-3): KAGVTQTPRYLIKTRGQQVTLSCSPISGHRSVSWYQQTPGQGLQFLFEYFSETQRNKGNFPGRFSGRQFSNSRSEMNVSTLELGDSALYLCASSLGAPGNTIYFGEGSWLTVV.

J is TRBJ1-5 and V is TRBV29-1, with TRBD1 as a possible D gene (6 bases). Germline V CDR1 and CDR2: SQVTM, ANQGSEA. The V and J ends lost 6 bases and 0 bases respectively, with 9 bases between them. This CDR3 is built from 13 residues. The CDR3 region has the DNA TGCAGCGTCAAACAGGGTAGCAATCAGCCCCAGCATTTT. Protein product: CSVKQGSNQPQHF.